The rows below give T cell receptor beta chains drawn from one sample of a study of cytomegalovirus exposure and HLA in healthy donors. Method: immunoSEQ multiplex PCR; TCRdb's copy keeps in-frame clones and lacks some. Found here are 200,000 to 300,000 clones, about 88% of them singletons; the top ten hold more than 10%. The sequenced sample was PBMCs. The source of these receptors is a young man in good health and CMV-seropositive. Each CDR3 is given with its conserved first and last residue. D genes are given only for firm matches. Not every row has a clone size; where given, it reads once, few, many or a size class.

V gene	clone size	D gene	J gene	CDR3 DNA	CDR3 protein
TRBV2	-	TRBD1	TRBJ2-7	TGTGCCAGCACTGAACGGACAGGGGGCTACGAGCAGTACTTC	CASTERTGGYEQYF
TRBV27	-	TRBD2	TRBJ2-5	TGTGCCAGCAGTCCAACTAGCGGGAGAGGAGAGACCCAGTACTTC	CASSPTSGRGETQYF
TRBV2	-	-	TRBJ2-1	TGTGCCACACCGGGGGATAGGCGTGAGCAGTTCTTC	CATPGDRREQFF
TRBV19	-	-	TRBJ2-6	TGTGCCAGTAGTACGGGGAATTCTGGGGCCAACGTCCTGACTTTC	CASSTGNSGANVLTF
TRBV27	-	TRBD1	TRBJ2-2	TGTGCCAGCAGCTGGACAGGGGGGACCGGGGAGCTGTTTTTT	CASSWTGGTGELFF
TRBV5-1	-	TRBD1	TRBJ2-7	TGCGCCAGCAGCTTCACAGGGGGCTCCTACGAGCAGTACTTC	CASSFTGGSYEQYF
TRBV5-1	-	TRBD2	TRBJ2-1	TGCGCCAGCAGCTTGCTTACTAGCGGCTACAATGAGCAGTTCTTC	CASSLLTSGYNEQFF
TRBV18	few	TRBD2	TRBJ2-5	TGTGCCAGCTCTCGTACTAGCGGGCGTCAAGAGACCCAGTACTTC	CASSRTSGRQETQYF
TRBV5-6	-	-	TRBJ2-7	TGTGCCAGCAGCTTCAGTCCTAGCGAATACGAGCAGTACTTC	CASSFSPSEYEQYF
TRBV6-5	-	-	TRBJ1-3	TGTGCCAGCAGTTACTCTGGGTCCTCTGGAAACACCATATATTTT	CASSYSGSSGNTIYF
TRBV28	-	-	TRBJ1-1	TGTGCCAGCAGTTGGGGTGCCGATGAAGCTTTCTTT	CASSWGADEAFF
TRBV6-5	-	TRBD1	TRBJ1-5	TGTGCCAGCAGTTTCGACAGGGGGTCTCAGCCCCAGCATTTT	CASSFDRGSQPQHF
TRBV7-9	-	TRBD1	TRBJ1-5	TGTGCCAGCAGCCCCGCAGGGGGCGCCGGGCAGCCCCAGCATTTT	CASSPAGGAGQPQHF
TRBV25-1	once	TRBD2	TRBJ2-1	TGTGCCAGCAGTGCCCGGACTAGCGGGAGGAATGAGCAGTTCTTC	CASSARTSGRNEQFF
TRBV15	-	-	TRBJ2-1	TGTGCCACCAGCGCCCATGGATGGCGGGTGGCCTACAATGAGCAGTTCTTC	CATSAHGWRVAYNEQFF
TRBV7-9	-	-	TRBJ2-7	TGTGCCAGCAGCTTGCTAAGGGCGACTGACTACGAGCAGTACTTC	CASSLLRATDYEQYF
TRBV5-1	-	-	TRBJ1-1	TGCGCCAGCAGCGCCGGGACAACCCCTGAAGCTTTCTTT	CASSAGTTPEAFF
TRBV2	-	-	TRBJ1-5	TGTGCCAGCGTGGGGTCACCAAGCCGCAATCAGCCCCAGCATTTT	CASVGSPSRNQPQHF
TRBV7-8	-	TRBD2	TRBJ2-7	TGTGCCAGCAGCTTACTTGTAGCGGGAGTCGACGAGCAGTACTTC	CASSLLVAGVDEQYF
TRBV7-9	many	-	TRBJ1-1	TGTGCCAGCAGCTTTGGGCGGCCCCAAGGGACTGAAGCTTTCTTT	CASSFGRPQGTEAFF
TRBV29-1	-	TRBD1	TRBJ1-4	TGCAGCGTTGAATTTTGGACAGGGGAGTTCTCGGGTGGAAAACTGTTTTTT	CSVEFWTGEFSGGKLFF
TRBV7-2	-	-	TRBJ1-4	TGTGCCAGCAGCTTAGGAAACAGAGGAGGTGAAAAACTGTTTTTT	CASSLGNRGGEKLFF
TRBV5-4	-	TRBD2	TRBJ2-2	TGTGCCAGCGGACTAGCGGGAGAAAGGACCGGGGAGCTGTTTTTT	CASGLAGERTGELFF
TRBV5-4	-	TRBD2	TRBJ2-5	TGTGCCAGCAGCTTGGATTTGCCTAGCGGGAGGGTAGAGACCCAGTACTTC	CASSLDLPSGRVETQYF
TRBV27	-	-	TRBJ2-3	TGTGCCAGTGTTAACGGGGGCACAGATACGCAGTATTTT	CASVNGGTDTQYF
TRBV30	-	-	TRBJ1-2	TGTGCCTGGAGTGTACCCGGGGCGGCCTTTGGCTACACCTTC	CAWSVPGAAFGYTF
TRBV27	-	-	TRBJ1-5	TGTGCCACCGCTACCGGGACACCTAATCAGCCCCAGCATTTT	CATATGTPNQPQHF
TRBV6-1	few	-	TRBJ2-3	TGTGCCAGCAGTGAAGCCCCTCGAGATACGCAGTATTTT	CASSEAPRDTQYF
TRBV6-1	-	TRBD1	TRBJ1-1	TGTGCCAGCAGTGAAACGACAGGGCGCTCTGAAGCTTTCTTT	CASSETTGRSEAFF
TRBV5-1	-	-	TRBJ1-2	TGCGCCAGCAGCGTGGAGGAAAAGGTCTATGGCTACACCTTC	CASSVEEKVYGYTF
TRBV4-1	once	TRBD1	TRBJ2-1	TGCGCCAGCAGCCCCCGAACAGGGGGCGAGCAGTTCTTC	CASSPRTGGEQFF
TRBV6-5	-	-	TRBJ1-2	TGTGCCAGCAGTTACGCGGCCGGACTTAACTATGGCTACACCTTC	CASSYAAGLNYGYTF
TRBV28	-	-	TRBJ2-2	TGTGCCAGCAGTCGACTAGGTTTTGGCGGGGAGCTGTTTTTT	CASSRLGFGGELFF
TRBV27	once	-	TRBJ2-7	TGTGCCAGCAGTTTATTACCGGAGTCATACGAGCAGTACTTC	CASSLLPESYEQYF
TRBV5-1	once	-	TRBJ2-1	TGCGCCAGCAGCCCGGGACGCCCGGGGGATGAGCAGTTCTTC	CASSPGRPGDEQFF
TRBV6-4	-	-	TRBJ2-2	TGTGCCAGCAGCTTTGGCGAAGTAGGCGGGAACACCGGGGAGCTGTTTTTT	CASSFGEVGGNTGELFF
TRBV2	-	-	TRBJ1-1	TGTGCCAGCAGTGAAGAGGGGGGGTCGACTGAAGCTTTCTTT	CASSEEGGSTEAFF
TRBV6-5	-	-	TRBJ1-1	TGTGCCAGCAGACCGAGGGGGGGCACTGAAGCTTTCTTT	CASRPRGGTEAFF
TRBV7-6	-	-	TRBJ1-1	TGTGCCAGCAGCCTGGCTTGGGACGGGGGAGAAGCTTTCTTT	CASSLAWDGGEAFF
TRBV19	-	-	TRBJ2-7	TGTGCCAGTAGTGTCACAGAGAAATTCGAGCAGTACTTC	CASSVTEKFEQYF
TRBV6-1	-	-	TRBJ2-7	TGTGCCAGCAACAAAGACGGAACCTACGAGCAGTACTTC	CASNKDGTYEQYF
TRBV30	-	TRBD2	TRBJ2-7	TGTGCCTGGAGTGTACGGGGTAGCGGGAGTCATGAGCAGTACTTC	CAWSVRGSGSHEQYF
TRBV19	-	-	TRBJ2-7	TGTGCCAGTAGTATTGGGCAGGGACTGGGGGAGCAGTACTTC	CASSIGQGLGEQYF
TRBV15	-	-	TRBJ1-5	TGTGCCACCAGCAGAGGCATGGACAGAGATAGCAATCAGCCCCAGCATTTT	CATSRGMDRDSNQPQHF
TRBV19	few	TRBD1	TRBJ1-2	TGTGCCAGTCGACAGGGACATTCTTATGGCTACACCTTC	CASRQGHSYGYTF
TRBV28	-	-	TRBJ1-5	TGTGCCAGCAGGACGGGATTCAATCAGCCCCAGCATTTT	CASRTGFNQPQHF
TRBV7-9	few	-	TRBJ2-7	TGTGCCAGCAGCTCCCTGCGACTAGAGCAGTACTTC	CASSSLRLEQYF
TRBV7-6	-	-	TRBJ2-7	TGTGCCAGCAGCCCCGCGGTCCAACTTTTCTACGAGCAGTACTTC	CASSPAVQLFYEQYF
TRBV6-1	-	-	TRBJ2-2	TGTGCCAGCACTGGGCAGGGGATCACCGGGGAGCTGTTTTTT	CASTGQGITGELFF
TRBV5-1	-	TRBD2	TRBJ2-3	TGCGCCAGCAGCCCCCTGGGAGGGGCAGGGGATACGCAGTATTTT	CASSPLGGAGDTQYF
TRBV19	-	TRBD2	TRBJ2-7	TGTGCCAGTAGTCTAACTAGCGGGGGGTCCTACGAGCAGTACTTC	CASSLTSGGSYEQYF
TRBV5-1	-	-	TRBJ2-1	TGCGCCAGCAGCTTGGTTGTCCGAACTTTAGGCAATGAGCAGTTCTTC	CASSLVVRTLGNEQFF
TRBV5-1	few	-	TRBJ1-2	TGCGCCAGCAGCTTGGAGGCCGGAGGTGCGACCGGCTACACCTTC	CASSLEAGGATGYTF
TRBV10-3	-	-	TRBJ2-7	TGTGCCATCAGTGACGGGGGAGGCTACGAGCAGTACTTC	CAISDGGGYEQYF